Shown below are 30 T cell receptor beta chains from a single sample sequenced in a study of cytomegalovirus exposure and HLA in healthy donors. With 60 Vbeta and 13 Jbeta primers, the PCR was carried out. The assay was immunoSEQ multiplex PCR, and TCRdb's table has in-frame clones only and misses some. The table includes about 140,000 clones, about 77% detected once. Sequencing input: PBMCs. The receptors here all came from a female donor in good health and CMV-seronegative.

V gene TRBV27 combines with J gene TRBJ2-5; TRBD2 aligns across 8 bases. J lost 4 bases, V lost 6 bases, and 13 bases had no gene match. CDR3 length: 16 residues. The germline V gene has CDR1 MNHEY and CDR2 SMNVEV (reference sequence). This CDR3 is CASRPGLAKARETQYF. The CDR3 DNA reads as TGTGCCAGCAGACCTGGACTAGCCAAGGCACGAGAGACCCAGTACTTC.

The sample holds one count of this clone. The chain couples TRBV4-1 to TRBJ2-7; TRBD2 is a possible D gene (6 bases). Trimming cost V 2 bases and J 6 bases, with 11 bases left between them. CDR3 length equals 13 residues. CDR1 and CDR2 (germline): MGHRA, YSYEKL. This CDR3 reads CASSQPLAREQYF. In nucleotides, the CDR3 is TGCGCCAGCAGCCAACCTCTAGCGCGCGAGCAGTACTTC.

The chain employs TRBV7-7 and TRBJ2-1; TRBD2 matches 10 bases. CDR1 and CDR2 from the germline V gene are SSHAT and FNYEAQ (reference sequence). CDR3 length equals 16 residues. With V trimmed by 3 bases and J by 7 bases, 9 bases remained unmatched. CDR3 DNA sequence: TGTGCCAGCAGCTTTGGGCTAGCGGGGGCGGGGAATGAGCAGTTCTTC. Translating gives CASSFGLAGAGNEQFF.

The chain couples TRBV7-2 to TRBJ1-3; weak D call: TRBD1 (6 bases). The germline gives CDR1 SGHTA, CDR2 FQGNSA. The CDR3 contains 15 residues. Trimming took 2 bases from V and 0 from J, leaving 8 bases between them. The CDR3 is CASSLKQGSGNTIYF. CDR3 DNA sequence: TGTGCCAGCAGCTTAAAACAGGGCTCTGGAAACACCATATATTTT.

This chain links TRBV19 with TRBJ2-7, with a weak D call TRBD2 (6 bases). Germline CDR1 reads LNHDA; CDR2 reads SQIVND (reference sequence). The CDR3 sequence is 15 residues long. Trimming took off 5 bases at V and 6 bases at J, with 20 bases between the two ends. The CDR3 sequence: CASSQNRDSRGEQYF. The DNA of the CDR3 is TGTGCCAGTAGTCAGAACCGGGACTCCCGGGGCGAGCAGTACTTC.

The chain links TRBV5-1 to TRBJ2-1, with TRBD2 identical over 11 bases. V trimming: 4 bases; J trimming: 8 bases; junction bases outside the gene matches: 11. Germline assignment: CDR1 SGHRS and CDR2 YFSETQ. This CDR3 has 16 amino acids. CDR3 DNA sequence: TGCGCCAGCAGCCGCCAAAAGACTAGCGGGATCGATGAGCAGTTCTTC. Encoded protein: CASSRQKTSGIDEQFF.

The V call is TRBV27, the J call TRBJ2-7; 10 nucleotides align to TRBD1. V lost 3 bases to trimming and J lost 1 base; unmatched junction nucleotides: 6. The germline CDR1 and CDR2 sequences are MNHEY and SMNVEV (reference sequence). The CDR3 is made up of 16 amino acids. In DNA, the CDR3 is TGTGCCAGCAGTTTCGTGGGGGACAGGGGATCCTACGAGCAGTACTTC. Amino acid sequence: CASSFVGDRGSYEQYF.

DNA for the CDR3: TGTGCCAGCAGCTTGGGAGCAGGGCAGTTCTTC. This gives the protein CASSLGAGQFF. The chain uses TRBV5-6 and TRBJ2-1; D call uncertain. Deletions cut 0 bases from V and 12 bases from J, with 7 bases between. There are 11 residues in the CDR3. Germline CDR1 is SGHDT and CDR2 is YYEEEE.

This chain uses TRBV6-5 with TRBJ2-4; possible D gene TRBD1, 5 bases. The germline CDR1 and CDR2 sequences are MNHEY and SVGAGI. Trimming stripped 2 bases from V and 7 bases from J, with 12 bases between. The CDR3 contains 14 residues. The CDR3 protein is CASSYDRFGNIQYF. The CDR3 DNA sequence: TGTGCCAGCAGTTACGACAGATTCGGGAACATTCAGTACTTC.

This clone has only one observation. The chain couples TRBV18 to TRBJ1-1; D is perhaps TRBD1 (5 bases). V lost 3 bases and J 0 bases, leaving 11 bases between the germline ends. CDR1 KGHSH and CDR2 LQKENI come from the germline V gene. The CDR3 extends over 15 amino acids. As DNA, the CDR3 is TGTGCCAGCTCACCCCGGGGCGGGGTGAACACTGAAGCTTTCTTT. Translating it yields CASSPRGGVNTEAFF.

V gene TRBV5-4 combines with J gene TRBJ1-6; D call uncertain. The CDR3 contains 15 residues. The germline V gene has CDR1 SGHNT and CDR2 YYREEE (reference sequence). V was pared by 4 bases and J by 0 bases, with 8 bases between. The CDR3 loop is CASSREHSYNSPLHF. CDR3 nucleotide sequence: TGTGCCAGCAGCAGGGAGCACTCCTATAATTCACCCCTCCACTTT.

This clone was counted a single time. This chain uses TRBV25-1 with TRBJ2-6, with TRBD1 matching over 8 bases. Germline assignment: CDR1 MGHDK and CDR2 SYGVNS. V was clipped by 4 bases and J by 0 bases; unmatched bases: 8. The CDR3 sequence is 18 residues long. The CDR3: CASSALGQGTSGANVLTF. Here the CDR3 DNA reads TGTGCCAGCAGTGCACTAGGACAGGGTACCTCTGGGGCCAACGTCCTGACTTTC. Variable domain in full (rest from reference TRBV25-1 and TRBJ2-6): EADIYQTPRYLVIGTGKKITLECSQTMGHDKMYWYQQDPGMELHLIHYSYGVNSTEKGDLSSESTVSRIRTEHFPLTLESARPSHTSQYLCASSALGQGTSGANVLTFGAGSRLTVL.

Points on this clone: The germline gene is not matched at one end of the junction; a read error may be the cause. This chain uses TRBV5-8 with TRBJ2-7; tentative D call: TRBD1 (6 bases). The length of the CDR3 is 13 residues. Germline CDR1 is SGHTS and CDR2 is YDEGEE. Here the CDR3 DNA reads TGTGCCAGCAGCAGCACAGGGTCCTACGAGCAGCACTTC. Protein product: CASSSTGSYEQHF.

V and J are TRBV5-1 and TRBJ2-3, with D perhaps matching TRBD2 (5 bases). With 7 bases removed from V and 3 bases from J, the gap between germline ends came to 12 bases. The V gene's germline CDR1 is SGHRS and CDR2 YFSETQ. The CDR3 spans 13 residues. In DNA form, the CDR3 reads TGCGCCAGCTTTCCCTCGGGGACAGATACGCAGTATTTT. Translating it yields CASFPSGTDTQYF.

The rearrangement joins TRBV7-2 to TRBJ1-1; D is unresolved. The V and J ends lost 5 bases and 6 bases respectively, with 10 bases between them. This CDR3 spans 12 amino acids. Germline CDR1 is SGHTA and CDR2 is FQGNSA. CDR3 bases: TGTGCCAGCAGCCATCCCAGCGCTGAAGCTTTCTTT. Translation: CASSHPSAEAFF.

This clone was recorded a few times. CDR3 sequence: CASSLARGGGAQYF. The CDR3 region has the DNA TGTGCCAGCAGCTTAGCGCGGGGCGGGGGTGCGCAGTATTTT. The chain has TRBV7-2 and TRBJ2-3; 7 nucleotides align to TRBD2. The germline CDR1 and CDR2 sequences are SGHTA and FQGNSA. With V trimmed by 0 bases and J by 10 bases, 7 bases remained unmatched. The CDR3 is 14 residues long.

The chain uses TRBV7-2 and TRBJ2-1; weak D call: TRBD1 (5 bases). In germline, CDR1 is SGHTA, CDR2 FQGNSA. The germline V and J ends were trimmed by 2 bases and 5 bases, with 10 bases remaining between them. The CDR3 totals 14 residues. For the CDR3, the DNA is TGTGCCAGCAGCTTATTTGGCAGGGACAATGAGCAGTTCTTC. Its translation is CASSLFGRDNEQFF.

The CDR3 reads CATTTGTNTGELFF. For the CDR3, the DNA is TGTGCCACTACGACAGGGACGAACACCGGGGAGCTGTTTTTT. The chain uses TRBV6-5 and TRBJ2-2; 7 nucleotides match TRBD1. The CDR3 spans 14 residues. The V gene end was trimmed by 10 bases and the J gene end by 0 bases; junction bases not matched to a gene: 5. Germline CDR1 MNHEY, CDR2 SVGAGI.

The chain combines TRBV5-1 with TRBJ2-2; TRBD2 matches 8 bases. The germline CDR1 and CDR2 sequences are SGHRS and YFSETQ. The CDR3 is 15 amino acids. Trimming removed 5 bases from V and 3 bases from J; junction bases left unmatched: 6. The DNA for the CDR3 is TGCGCCAGCAGGTCGGGGGGGGCCGACACCGGGGAGCTGTTTTTT. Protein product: CASRSGGADTGELFF.

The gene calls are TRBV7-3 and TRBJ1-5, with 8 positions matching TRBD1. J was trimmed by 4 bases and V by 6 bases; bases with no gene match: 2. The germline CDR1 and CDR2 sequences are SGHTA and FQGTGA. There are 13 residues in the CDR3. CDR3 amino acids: CASSRDRNQPQHF. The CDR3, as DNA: TGTGCCAGCAGTCGGGACAGGAATCAGCCCCAGCATTTT. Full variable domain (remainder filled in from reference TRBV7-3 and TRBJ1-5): GAGVSQTPSNKVTEKGKYVELRCDPISGHTALYWYRQSLGQGPEFLIYFQGTGAADDSGLPNDRFFAVRPEGSVSTLKIQRTERGDSAVYLCASSRDRNQPQHFGDGTRLSIL.

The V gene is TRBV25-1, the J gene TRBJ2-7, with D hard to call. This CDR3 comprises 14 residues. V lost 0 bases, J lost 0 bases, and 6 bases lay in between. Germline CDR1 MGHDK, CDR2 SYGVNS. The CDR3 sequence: CASSEYGSSYEQYF. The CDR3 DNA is TGTGCCAGCAGTGAATATGGCAGCTCCTACGAGCAGTACTTC.

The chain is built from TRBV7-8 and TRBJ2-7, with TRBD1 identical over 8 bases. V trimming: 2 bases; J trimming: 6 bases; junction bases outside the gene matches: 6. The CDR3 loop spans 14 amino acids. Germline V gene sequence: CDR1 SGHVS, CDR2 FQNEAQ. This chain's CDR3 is CASSLIRTGCEQYF. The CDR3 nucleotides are TGTGCCAGCAGCTTAATTCGGACAGGGTGCGAGCAGTACTTC.

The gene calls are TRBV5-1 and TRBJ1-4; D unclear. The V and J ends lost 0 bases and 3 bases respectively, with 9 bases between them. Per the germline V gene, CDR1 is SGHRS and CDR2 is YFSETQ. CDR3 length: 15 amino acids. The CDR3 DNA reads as TGCGCCAGCAGCTTGGACAGTGATTCTAATGAAAAACTGTTTTTT. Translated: CASSLDSDSNEKLFF.

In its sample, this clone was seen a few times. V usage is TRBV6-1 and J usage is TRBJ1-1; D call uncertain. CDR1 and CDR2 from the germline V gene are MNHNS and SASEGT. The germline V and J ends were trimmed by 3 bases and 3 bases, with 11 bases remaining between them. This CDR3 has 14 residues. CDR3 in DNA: TGTGCCAGCAGTGAGGAGAGGGTGTACACTGAAGCTTTCTTT. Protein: CASSEERVYTEAFF.

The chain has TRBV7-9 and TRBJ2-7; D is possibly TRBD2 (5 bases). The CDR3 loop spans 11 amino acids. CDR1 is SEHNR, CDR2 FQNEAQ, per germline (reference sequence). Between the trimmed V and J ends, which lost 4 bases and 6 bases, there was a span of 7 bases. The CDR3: CASSSSREQYF. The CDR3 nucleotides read TGTGCCAGCAGCTCTAGCCGCGAGCAGTACTTC.

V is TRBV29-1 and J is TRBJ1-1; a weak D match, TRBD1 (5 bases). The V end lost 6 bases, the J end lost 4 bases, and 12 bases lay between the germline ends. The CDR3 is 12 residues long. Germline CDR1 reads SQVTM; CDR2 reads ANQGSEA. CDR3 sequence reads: CSVPIRGTEAFF. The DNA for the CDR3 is TGCAGCGTCCCCATTAGGGGCACTGAAGCTTTCTTT. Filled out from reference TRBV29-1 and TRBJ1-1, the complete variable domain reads SAVISQKPSRDICQRGTSLTIQCQVDSQVTMMFWYRQQPGQSLTLIATANQGSEATYESGFVIDKFPISRPNLTFSTLTVSNMSPEDSSIYLCSVPIRGTEAFFGQGTRLTVV.

The DNA of the CDR3 is TGCGCCAGCAGCTTGGCCAGGGGCTACGAGCAGTACTTC. It codes for CASSLARGYEQYF. The chain employs TRBV5-1 and TRBJ2-7; weak D call: TRBD1 (6 bases). Trimming stripped 0 bases from V and 3 bases from J, with 7 bases between. Germline CDR1 reads SGHRS; CDR2 reads YFSETQ. The length of the CDR3 is 13 residues.

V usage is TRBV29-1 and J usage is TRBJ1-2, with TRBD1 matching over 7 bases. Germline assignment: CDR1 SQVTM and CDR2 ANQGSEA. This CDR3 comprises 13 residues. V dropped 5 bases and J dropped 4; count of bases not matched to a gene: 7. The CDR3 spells CSVYQTGPYGYTF. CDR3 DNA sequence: TGCAGCGTTTACCAGACAGGGCCCTATGGCTACACCTTC.

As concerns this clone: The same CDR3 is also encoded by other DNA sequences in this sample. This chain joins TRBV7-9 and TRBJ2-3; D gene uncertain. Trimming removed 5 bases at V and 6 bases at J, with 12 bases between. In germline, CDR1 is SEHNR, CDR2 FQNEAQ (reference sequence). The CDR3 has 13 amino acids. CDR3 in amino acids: CASSPPSTDTQYF. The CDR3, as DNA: TGTGCCAGCAGCCCCCCCAGTACGGATACGCAGTATTTT.

The CDR3 DNA is TGTGCCAGCAGCGAGAGACAGGGGGCGATCGGGGAGCTGTTTTTT. It codes for CASSERQGAIGELFF. The J gene is TRBJ2-2, the V gene TRBV7-6, with TRBD1 matching 10 bases. The V gene end was trimmed by 5 bases and the J gene end by 7 bases; junction bases not matched to a gene: 7. Germline lookup yields CDR1 SGHVS and CDR2 FNYEAQ. This CDR3 region has 15 residues.